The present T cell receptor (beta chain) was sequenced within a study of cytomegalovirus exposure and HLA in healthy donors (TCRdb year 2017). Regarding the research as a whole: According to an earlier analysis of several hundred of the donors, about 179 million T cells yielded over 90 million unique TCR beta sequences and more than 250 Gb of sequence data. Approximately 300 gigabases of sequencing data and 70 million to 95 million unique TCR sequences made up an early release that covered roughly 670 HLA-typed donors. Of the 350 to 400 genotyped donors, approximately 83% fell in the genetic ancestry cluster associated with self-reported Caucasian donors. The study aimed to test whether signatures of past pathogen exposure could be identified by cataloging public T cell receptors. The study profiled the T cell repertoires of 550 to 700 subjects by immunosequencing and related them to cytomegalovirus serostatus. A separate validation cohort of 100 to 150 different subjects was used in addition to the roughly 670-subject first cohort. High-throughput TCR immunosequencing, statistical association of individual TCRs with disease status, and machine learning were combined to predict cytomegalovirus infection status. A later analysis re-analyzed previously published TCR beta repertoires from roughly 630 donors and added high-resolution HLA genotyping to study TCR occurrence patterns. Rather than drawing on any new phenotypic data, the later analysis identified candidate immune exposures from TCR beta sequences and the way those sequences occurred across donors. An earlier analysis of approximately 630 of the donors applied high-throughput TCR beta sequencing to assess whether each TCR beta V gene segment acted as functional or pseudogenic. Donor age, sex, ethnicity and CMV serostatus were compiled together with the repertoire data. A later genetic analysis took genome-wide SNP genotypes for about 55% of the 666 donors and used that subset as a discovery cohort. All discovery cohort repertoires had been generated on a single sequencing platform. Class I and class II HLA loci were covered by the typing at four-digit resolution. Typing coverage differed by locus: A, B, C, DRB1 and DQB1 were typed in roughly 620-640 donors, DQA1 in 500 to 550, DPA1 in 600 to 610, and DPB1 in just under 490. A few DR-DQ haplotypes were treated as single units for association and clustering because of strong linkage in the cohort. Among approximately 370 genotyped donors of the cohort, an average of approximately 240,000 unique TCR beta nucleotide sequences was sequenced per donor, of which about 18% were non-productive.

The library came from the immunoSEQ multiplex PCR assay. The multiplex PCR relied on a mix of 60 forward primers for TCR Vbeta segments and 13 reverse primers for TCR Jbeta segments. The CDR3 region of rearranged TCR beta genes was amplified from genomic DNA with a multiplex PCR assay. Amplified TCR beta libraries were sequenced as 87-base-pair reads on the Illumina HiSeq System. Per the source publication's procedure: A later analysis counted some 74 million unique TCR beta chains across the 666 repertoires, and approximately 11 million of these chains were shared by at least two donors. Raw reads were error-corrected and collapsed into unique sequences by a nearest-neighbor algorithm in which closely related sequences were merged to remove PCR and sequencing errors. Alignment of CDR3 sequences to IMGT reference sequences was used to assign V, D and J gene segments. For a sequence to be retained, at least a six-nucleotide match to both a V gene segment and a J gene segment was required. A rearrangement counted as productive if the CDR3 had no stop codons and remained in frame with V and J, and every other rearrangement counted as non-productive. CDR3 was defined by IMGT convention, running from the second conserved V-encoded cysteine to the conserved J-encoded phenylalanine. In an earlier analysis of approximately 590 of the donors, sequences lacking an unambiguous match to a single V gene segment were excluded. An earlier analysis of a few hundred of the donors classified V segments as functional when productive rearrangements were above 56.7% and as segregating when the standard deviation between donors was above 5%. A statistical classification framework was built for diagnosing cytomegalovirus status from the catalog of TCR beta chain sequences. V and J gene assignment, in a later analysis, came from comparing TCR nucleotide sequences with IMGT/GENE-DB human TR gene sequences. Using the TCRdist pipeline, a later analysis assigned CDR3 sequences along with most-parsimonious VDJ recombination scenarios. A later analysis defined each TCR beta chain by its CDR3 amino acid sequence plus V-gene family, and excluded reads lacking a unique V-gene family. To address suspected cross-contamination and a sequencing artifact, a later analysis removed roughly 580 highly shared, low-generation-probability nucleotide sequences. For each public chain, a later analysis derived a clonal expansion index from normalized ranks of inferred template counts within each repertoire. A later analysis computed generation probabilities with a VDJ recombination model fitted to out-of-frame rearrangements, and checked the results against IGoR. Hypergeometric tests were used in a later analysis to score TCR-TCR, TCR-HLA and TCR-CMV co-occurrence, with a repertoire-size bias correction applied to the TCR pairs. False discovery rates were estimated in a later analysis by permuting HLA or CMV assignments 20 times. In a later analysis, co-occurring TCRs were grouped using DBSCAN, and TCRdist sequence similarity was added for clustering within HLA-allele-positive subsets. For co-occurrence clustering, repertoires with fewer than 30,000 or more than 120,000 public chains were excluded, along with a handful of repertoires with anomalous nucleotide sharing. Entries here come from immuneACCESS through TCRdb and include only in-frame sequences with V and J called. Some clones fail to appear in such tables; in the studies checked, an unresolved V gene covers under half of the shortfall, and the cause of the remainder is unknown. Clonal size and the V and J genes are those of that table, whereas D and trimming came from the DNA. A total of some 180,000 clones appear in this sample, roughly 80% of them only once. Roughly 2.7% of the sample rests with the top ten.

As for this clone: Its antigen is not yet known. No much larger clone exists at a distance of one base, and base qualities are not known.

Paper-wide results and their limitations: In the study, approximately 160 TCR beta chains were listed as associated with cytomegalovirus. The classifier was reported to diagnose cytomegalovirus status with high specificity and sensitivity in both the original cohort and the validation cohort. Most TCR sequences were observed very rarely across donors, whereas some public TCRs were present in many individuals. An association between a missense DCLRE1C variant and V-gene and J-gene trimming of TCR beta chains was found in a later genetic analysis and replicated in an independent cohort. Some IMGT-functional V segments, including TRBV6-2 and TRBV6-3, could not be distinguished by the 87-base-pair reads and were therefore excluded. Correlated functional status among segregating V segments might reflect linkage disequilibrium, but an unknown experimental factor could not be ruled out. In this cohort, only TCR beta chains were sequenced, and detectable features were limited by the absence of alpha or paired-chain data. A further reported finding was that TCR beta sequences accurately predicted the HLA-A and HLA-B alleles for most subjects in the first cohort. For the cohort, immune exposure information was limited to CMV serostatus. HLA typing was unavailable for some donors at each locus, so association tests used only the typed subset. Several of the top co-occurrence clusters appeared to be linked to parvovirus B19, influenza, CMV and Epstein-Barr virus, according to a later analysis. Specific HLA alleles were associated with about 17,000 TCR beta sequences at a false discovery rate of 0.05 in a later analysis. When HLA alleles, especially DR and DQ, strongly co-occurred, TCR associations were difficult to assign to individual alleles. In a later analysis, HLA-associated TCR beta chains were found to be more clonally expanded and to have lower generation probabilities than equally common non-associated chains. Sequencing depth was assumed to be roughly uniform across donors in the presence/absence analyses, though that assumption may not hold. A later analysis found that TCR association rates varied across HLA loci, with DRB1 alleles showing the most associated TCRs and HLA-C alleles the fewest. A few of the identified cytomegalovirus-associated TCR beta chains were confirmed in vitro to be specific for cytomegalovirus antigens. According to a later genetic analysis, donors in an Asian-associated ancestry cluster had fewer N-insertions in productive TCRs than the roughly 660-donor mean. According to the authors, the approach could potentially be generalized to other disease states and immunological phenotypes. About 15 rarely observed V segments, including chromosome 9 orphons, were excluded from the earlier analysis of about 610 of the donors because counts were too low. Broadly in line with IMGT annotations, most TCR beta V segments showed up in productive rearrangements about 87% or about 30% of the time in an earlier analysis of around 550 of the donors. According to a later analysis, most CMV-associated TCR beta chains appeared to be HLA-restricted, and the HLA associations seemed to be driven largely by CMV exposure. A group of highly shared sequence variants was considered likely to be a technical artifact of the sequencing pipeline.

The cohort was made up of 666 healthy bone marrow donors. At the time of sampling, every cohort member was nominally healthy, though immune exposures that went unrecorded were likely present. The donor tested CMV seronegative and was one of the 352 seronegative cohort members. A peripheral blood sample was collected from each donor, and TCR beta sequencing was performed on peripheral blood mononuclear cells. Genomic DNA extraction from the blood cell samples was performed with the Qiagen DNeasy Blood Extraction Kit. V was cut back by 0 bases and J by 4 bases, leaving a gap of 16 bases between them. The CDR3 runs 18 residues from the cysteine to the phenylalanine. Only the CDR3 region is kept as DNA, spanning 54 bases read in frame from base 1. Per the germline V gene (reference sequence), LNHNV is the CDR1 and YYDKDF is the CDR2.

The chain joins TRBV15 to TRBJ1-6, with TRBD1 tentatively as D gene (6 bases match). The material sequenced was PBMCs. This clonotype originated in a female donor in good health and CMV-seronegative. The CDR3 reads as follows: CATSREGAGGPYNSPLHF. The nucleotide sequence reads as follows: TGTGCCACCAGCAGAGAGGGGGCAGGTGGGCCTTATAATTCACCCCTCCACTTT.